These 6 T cell receptor beta chains were all obtained from the same sample, sequenced in a study of tumor-infiltrating lymphocytes in primary liver carcinoma. Both RNA and DNA were isolated together from about 20-30 mg of bulk tissue that had not been sorted. The researchers produced TCR beta cDNA from 500 to 550 ng total RNA with a constant-region primer. Amplification in three nested multiplex PCR rounds with slightly modified ARM-PCR gave rise to TCR beta libraries. The opening two PCR rounds, 10 cycles each, paired TRBV1-TRBV30 forward primers with a C-beta reverse primer. MiXCR, applied by TCRdb to the multiplex PCR reads, yields one record per CDR3 protein. The profile covers 120,000 or so distinct CDR3 sequences, with around two thirds appearing a single time and roughly a tenth taken by the ten largest. The sequencing input was liver tumor tissue from sampling region 1. Subset in this sample: tumor region T1, superior pole. The source is a woman aged 60 to 75 with primary liver carcinoma and hepatitis B virus infection.

Points on this clonotype: Possible read error: a much larger clone is one base away. The chain links TRBV10-1 to TRBJ2-7, with D unclear. CDR3 length equals 16 residues. V lost 0 bases to trimming and J lost 2 bases, with 14 bases between them. CDR1 is WNHNN and CDR2 is SYGVQD in the germline V gene (reference sequence). CDR3 sequence: CASSESDKPFAYEQYF. DNA for the CDR3: TGCGCCAGCAGTGAGTCTGATAAACCGTTCGCCTACGAGCAGTACTTC.

The sample holds a few counts of this clonotype. V usage is TRBV18 and J usage is TRBJ2-1, with D perhaps matching TRBD2 (6 bases). Trimming took 4 bases from V and 1 from J, leaving 11 bases between them. This CDR3 contains 15 residues. Germline assignment: CDR1 KGHSH and CDR2 LQKENI. In DNA form, the CDR3 reads TGTGCCAGCTCACTGCAGGGAGGATCCTACAATGAGCAGTTCTTC. The encoded protein is CASSLQGGSYNEQFF.

A note on this clonotype: As the CDR3 is not closed by the conserved phenylalanine or tryptophan, this likely results from a read error. The chain has TRBV4-1 and TRBJ2-4, with 7 nucleotides matching TRBD2. Germline V gene data show CDR1 as MGHRA and CDR2 as YSYEKL. CDR3 length: 16 amino acids. V shed 0 bases, J shed 3 bases, and the junction held 5 bases outside the gene matches. This CDR3 reads CASSQEGRGGKNIQYI. CDR3 nucleotide sequence: TGCGCCAGCAGCCAAGAGGGGAGGGGAGGCAAAAACATTCAGTACATC.

At least ten counts were recorded for this clonotype. The rearrangement links TRBV29-1 to TRBJ2-7, with D unresolved. Per the germline V gene, CDR1 is SQVTM and CDR2 is ANQGSEA. Trimming cost V 2 bases and J 5 bases, with 7 bases left between them. The CDR3 length is 11 residues. CDR3 in amino acids: CSVEILDEQYF. CDR3 coding DNA: TGCAGCGTTGAAATTCTGGACGAGCAGTACTTC.

To note about this clonotype: With a much larger clone just one base away, this may be a read error. This chain links TRBV6-5 with TRBJ2-2, with TRBD1 identical over 8 bases. V was clipped by 5 bases and J by 9 bases; unmatched bases: 8. This CDR3 is 14 amino acids long. Germline V lookup: CDR1 MNHEY, CDR2 SVGAGI. CDR3 coding DNA: TGTGCCAGCAGTCCGGACAGGGAGGCCAGGGAGCTGTTTTTT. Amino acids: CASSPDREARELFF.

This clonotype was seen only once. The chain employs TRBV4-2 and TRBJ2-7; 12 nucleotides match TRBD2. The CDR3 is made up of 15 amino acids. CDR1 LGHNA and CDR2 YNFKEQ come from the germline V gene. CDR3 amino acids: CDSSQELAGGYEQYF. CDR3 DNA: TGTGACAGTAGCCAAGAACTAGCGGGAGGTTACGAGCAGTACTTC.